This T cell receptor (beta chain) was obtained from a study of sequential checkpoint blockade in melanoma. Study as a whole: Maintenance nivolumab came after either treatment sequence.

The repertoire was sequenced with immunoSEQ multiplex PCR; TCRdb's copy has only in-frame clones and lacks some. The sample includes approximately 15,000 clones, over 60% of them seen just once. Treatment specified: randomized to nivolumab then ipilimumab (arm A) or the reverse (arm B). No patient had prior DNA-damaging chemotherapy. Sorted cells were live CD3+CD8+, lacking CD19 and CD56, from PBMCs. The germline CDR1 and CDR2 sequences are MRHNA and SNTAGT. V gave up 8 bases and J gave up 2 bases; unmatched junction bases: 6. CDR3 length equals 14 residues. Specimen: CD8+ T cells sorted from blood (inferred from file names), collected from a patient given nivolumab and ipilimumab in sequence. The sequence came from a human donor with melanoma. This chain connects TRBV6-4 to TRBJ2-3, with 8 bases matching TRBD1. In DNA, the CDR3 is TGTGCCAGCGCCGGGACAGGTTCCACAGATACGCAGTATTTT. It encodes CASAGTGSTDTQYF.